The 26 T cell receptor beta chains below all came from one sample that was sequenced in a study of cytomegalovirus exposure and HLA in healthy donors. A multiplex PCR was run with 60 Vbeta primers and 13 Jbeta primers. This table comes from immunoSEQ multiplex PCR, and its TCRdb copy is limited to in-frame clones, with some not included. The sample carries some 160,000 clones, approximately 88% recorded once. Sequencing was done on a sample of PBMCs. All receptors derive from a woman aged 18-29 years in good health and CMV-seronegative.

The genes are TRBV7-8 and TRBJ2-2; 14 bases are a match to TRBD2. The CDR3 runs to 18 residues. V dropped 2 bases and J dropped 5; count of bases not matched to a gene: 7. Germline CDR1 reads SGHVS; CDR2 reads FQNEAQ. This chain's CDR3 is CASSLPLGTSGGTGELFF. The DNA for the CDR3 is TGTGCCAGCAGCTTACCCCTTGGGACTAGCGGGGGTACCGGGGAGCTGTTTTTT.

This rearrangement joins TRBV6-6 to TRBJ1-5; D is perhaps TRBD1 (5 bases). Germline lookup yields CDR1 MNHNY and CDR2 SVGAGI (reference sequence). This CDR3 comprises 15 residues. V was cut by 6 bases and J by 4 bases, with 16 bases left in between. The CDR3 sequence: CASRINGARNQPQHF. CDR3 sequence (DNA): TGTGCCAGCAGGATAAATGGGGCCCGGAATCAGCCCCAGCATTTT.

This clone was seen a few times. CDR3 sequence: CASFLTEADTQYF. In DNA, the CDR3 is TGTGCCAGCTTCCTCACGGAGGCAGATACGCAGTATTTT. The rearrangement uses TRBV6-5 and TRBJ2-3; perhaps TRBD2 as D (5 bases). The V and J ends lost 8 bases and 4 bases respectively, with 13 bases between them. The germline V gene encodes CDR1 MNHEY and CDR2 SVGAGI. There are 13 residues in the CDR3.

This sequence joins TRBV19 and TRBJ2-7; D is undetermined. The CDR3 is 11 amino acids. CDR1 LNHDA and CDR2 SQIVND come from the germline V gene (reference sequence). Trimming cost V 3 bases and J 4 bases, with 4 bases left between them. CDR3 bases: TGTGCCAGTAGTATCGGGTACGAGCAGTACTTC. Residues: CASSIGYEQYF.

This CDR3 is CASSQGQEYQETQYF. The DNA for the CDR3 is TGCGCCAGCAGCCAAGGACAAGAGTACCAAGAGACCCAGTACTTC. The gene calls are TRBV4-1 and TRBJ2-5, with no clear D. The germline V and J ends were trimmed by 1 base and 0 bases, with 9 bases remaining between them. This CDR3 has 15 residues. The germline gives CDR1 MGHRA, CDR2 YSYEKL.

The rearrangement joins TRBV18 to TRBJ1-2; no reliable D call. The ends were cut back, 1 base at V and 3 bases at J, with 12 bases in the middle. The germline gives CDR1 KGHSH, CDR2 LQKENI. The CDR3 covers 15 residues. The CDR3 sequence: CASSPREEADYGYTF. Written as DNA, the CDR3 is TGTGCCAGCTCACCACGTGAGGAGGCGGACTATGGCTACACCTTC.

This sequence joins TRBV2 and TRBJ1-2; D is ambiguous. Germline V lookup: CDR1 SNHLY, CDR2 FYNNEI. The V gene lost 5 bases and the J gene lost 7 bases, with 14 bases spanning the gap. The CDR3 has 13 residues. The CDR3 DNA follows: TGTGCCAGCAGTCCTCCGAGCGCGGCTGGCTACACCTTC. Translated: CASSPPSAAGYTF.

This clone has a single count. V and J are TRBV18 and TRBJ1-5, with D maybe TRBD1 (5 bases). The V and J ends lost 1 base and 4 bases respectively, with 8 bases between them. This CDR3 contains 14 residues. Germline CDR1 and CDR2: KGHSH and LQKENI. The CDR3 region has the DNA TGTGCCAGCTCACCACAGGCAGGGAATCAGCCCCAGCATTTT. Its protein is CASSPQAGNQPQHF.

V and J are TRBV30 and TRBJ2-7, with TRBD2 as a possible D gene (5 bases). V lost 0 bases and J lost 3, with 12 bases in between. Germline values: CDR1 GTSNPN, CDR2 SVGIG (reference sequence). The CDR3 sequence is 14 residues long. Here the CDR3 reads CAWSVQAGNYEQYF. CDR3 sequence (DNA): TGTGCCTGGAGTGTACAAGCCGGGAACTACGAGCAGTACTTC.

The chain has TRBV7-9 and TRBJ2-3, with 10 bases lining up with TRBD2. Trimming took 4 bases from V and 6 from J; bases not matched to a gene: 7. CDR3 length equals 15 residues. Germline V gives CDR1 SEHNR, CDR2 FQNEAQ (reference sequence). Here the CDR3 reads CASSSGTSESDTQYF. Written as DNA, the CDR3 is TGTGCCAGCAGCTCCGGGACTAGCGAAAGCGATACGCAGTATTTT.

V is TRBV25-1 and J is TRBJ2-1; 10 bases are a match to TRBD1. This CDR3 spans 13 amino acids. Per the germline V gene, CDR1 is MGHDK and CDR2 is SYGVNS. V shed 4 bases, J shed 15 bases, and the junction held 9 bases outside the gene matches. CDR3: CASSGRDRGPGFF. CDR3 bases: TGTGCCAGCAGTGGACGGGACAGGGGACCAGGGTTCTTC.

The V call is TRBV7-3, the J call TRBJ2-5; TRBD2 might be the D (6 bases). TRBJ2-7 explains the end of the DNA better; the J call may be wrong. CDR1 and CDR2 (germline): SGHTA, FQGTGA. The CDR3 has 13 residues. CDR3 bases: TGTGCCAGCAGCTTAAGGGGGGACTACGAGCAGTACTTC. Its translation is CASSLRGDYEQYF.

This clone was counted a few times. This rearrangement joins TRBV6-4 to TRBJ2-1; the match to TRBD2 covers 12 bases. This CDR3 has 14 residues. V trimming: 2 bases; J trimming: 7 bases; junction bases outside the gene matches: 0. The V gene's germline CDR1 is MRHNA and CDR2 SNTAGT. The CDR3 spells CASSDGLAGNEQFF. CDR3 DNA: TGTGCCAGCAGTGACGGACTAGCGGGGAATGAGCAGTTCTTC.

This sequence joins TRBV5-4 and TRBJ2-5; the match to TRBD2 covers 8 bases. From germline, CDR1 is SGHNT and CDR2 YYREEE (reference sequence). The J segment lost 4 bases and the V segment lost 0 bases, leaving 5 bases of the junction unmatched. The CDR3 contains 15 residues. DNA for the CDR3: TGTGCCAGCAGCTTGGCGGGCGGGGGGACAGAGACCCAGTACTTC. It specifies CASSLAGGGTETQYF.

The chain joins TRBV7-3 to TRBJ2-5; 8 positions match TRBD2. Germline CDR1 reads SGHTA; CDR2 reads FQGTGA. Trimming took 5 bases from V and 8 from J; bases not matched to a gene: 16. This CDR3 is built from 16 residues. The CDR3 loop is CASSINGGANMGTQYF. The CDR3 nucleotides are TGTGCCAGCAGCATTAACGGGGGGGCGAACATGGGAACCCAGTACTTC.

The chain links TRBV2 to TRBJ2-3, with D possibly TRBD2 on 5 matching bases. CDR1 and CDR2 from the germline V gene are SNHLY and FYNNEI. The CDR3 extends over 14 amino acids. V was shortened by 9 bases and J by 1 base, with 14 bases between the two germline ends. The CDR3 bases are TGTGCCAGGGATAGCGTACTTCGCACAGATACGCAGTATTTT. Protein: CARDSVLRTDTQYF.

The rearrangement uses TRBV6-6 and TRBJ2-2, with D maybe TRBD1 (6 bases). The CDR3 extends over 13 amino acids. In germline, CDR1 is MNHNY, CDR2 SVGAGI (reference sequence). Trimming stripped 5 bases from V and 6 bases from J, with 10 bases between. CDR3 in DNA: TGTGCCAGCAGTACAGGGTCCCCCGGGGAGCTGTTTTTT. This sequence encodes CASSTGSPGELFF.

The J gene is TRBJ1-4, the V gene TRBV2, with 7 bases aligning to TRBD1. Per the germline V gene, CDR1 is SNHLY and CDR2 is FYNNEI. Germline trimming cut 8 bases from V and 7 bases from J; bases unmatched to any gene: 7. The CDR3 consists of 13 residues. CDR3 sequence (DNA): TGTGCCAGCGCAGGGGGTCTGGGTGAAAAACTGTTTTTT. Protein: CASAGGLGEKLFF.

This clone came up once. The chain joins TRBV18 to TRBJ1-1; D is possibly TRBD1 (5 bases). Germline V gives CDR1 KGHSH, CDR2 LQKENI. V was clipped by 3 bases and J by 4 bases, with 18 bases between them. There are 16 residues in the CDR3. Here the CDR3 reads CASSPQPPGGGTEAFF. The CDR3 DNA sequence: TGTGCCAGCTCACCTCAACCCCCGGGGGGAGGCACTGAAGCTTTCTTT.

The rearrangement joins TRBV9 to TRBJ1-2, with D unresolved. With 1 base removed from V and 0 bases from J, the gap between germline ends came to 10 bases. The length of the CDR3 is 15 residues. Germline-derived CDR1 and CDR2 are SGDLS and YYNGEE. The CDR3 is CASSVRGASNYGYTF. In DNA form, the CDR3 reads TGTGCCAGCAGCGTACGAGGCGCCTCTAACTATGGCTACACCTTC.

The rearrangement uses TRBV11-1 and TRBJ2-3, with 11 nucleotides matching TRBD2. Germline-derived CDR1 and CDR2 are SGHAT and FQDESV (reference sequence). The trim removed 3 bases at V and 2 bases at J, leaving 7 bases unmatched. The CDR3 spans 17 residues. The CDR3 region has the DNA TGTGCCAGCAGCTTGCCCCTTAGCGGGGGGGACACAGATACGCAGTATTTT. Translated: CASSLPLSGGDTDTQYF.

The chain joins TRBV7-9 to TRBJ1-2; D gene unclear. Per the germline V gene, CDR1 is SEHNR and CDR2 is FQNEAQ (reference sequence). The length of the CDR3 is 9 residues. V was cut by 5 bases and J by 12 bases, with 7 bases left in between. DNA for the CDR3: TGTGCCAGCAGCCCGCAGGACACCTTC. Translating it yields CASSPQDTF.

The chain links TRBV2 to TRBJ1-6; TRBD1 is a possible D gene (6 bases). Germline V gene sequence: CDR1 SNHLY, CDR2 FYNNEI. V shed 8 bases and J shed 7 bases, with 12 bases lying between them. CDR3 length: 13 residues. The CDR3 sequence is CASGRTVNSPLHF. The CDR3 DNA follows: TGTGCCAGCGGAAGGACAGTAAATTCACCCCTCCACTTT.

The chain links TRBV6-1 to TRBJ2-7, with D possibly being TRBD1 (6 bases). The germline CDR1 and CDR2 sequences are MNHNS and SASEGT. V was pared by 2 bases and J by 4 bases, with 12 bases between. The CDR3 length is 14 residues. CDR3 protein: CASSEFRTAYEQYF. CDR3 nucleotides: TGTGCCAGCAGTGAATTTAGGACAGCTTACGAGCAGTACTTC.

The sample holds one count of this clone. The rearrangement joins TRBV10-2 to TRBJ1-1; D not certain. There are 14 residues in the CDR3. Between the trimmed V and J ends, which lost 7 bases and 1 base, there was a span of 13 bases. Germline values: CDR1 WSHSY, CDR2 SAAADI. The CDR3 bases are TGCGCCAGCACTATTACCCGTCGGAACACTGAAGCTTTCTTT. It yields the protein CASTITRRNTEAFF.

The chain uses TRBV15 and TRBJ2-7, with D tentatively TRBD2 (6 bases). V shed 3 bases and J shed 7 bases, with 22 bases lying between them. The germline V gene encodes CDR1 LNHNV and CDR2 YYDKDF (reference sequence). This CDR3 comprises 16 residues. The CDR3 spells CATSSGGWRGLREQYF. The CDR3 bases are TGTGCCACCAGCAGTGGAGGGTGGAGGGGACTTCGAGAGCAGTACTTC.